These 27 T cell receptor beta chains originate from one sample sequenced in a study of T cell responses to AZD1222 COVID-19 vaccine. Sequenced by immunoSEQ multiplex PCR; TCRdb stores in-frame clones only, minus some. This table holds about 180,000 clones, around 88% found once. The material sequenced was peripheral blood, taken on day 0 of AZD1222 vaccination. All receptors come from an adult in good health.

The chain recombines TRBV2 with TRBJ2-7; perhaps TRBD1 as D (5 bases). The V gene lost 3 bases and the J gene lost 4 bases, with 7 bases spanning the gap. The CDR3 loop spans 12 amino acids. Germline CDR1 is SNHLY and CDR2 is FYNNEI. CDR3 sequence reads: CASSDRVYEQYF. The CDR3 region has the DNA TGTGCCAGCAGTGACAGGGTTTACGAGCAGTACTTC.

This clone was detected once. The genes are TRBV4-2 and TRBJ1-2; TRBD1 matches at 10 bases. The CDR3 extends over 14 amino acids. The junction had 2 bases not matched to a gene; V was cut back by 0 bases and J by 7 bases. Germline CDR1 is LGHNA and CDR2 is YNFKEQ. The CDR3 region is CASSQEGTGVGYTF. As DNA, the CDR3 is TGTGCCAGCAGCCAAGAGGGGACAGGGGTTGGCTACACCTTC.

V and J are TRBV7-2 and TRBJ2-7; possibly TRBD1 for D (6 bases). Germline V gives CDR1 SGHTA, CDR2 FQGNSA. This CDR3 contains 14 residues. With 5 bases removed from V and 7 bases from J, the gap between germline ends came to 18 bases. The DNA for the CDR3 is TGTGCCAGCAGCAGCCGGGACAACCCGGGTGAGCAGTACTTC. It yields the protein CASSSRDNPGEQYF.

This chain joins TRBV11-2 and TRBJ2-2, with D possibly being TRBD2 (7 bases). V was trimmed by 5 bases and J by 5 bases, leaving 18 bases between them. Per the germline V gene, CDR1 is SGHAT and CDR2 is FQNNGV. The CDR3 extends over 16 amino acids. The CDR3 reads CASSPVRGGVTGELFF. In DNA, the CDR3 is TGTGCCAGCAGCCCAGTGAGGGGGGGTGTAACCGGGGAGCTGTTTTTT.

This chain uses TRBV28 with TRBJ2-1; 11 positions match TRBD1. This CDR3 spans 15 amino acids. CDR1 and CDR2 from the germline V gene are MDHEN and SYDVKM. V shed 4 bases and J 7 bases; nucleotides not matched to a gene: 6. This CDR3 reads CASSSPRDRGNEQFF. The DNA of the CDR3 is TGTGCCAGCAGTTCTCCCCGGGACAGGGGGAATGAGCAGTTCTTC.

The CDR3 reads CASSPDQQQLNEQYF. The CDR3 bases are TGTGCCAGCAGCCCCGACCAACAGCAGCTCAACGAGCAGTACTTC. The chain joins TRBV5-4 to TRBJ2-7; D not certain. The germline gives CDR1 SGHNT, CDR2 YYREEE (reference sequence). Deletions cut 4 bases from V and 5 bases from J, with 19 bases between. This CDR3 region has 15 residues.

This chain uses TRBV6-6 with TRBJ2-7; TRBD1 is a possible D gene (6 bases). This CDR3 contains 13 residues. Germline CDR1 is MNHNY and CDR2 is SVGAGI (reference sequence). Trimming left V 8 bases short and J 2 bases short, with 13 bases between. The CDR3 spells CASGEQGPYEQYF. CDR3 nucleotides: TGTGCCAGCGGGGAACAGGGACCCTACGAGCAGTACTTC.

This chain joins TRBV14 and TRBJ2-7; D possibly corresponds to TRBD2 (5 bases). Per the germline V gene, CDR1 is SGHDN and CDR2 is FVKESK. This CDR3 is 15 amino acids long. Trimming removed 1 base at V and 9 bases at J, with 19 bases between. The CDR3 DNA reads TGTGCCAGCAGCCAAGGGCTCAGTGCGGGCGGTCGGCAGTACTTC. It codes for CASSQGLSAGGRQYF.

The rearrangement links TRBV7-9 to TRBJ1-1; no clear D gene. There are 14 residues in the CDR3. The V end was cut by 5 bases, the J end by 3 bases, with 13 bases between. CDR1 and CDR2 (germline): SEHNR, FQNEAQ (reference sequence). DNA for the CDR3: TGTGCCAGCAGCCTTCGGGGAGAGGACACTGAAGCTTTCTTT. This sequence encodes CASSLRGEDTEAFF.

The CDR3 region has the DNA TGTGCCAGCAGCTCGACGGGGGGTAATGAAAAACTGTTTTTT. Its translation: CASSSTGGNEKLFF. The gene calls are TRBV9 and TRBJ1-4, with D tentatively TRBD1 (5 bases). Germline CDR1 and CDR2: SGDLS and YYNGEE. V dropped 4 bases and J dropped 4 bases, with 11 bases sitting between them. CDR3 length: 14 residues. The variable domain in full, completed from reference TRBV9 and TRBJ1-4, reads DSGVTQTPKHLITATGQRVTLRCSPRSGDLSVYWYQQSLDQGLQFLIQYYNGEERAKGNILERFSAQQFPDLHSELNLSSLELGDSALYFCASSSTGGNEKLFFGSGTQLSVL.

The rearrangement uses TRBV6-4 and TRBJ2-3, with TRBD1 identical over 10 bases. The CDR3 consists of 16 residues. Germline V gene lookup returns CDR1 MRHNA and CDR2 SNTAGT. J was trimmed by 3 bases and V by 7 bases; bases with no gene match: 10. CDR3 DNA: TGTGCCAGCAAAGAGAGGCGGGACAGGGGAACAGATACGCAGTATTTT. This codes for CASKERRDRGTDTQYF.

In DNA form, the CDR3 reads TGTGCCAGCAGCCTCGGGACAGTTAACGGCTACACCTTC. Translating it yields CASSLGTVNGYTF. The gene calls are TRBV7-9 and TRBJ1-2; 7 positions match TRBD1. The CDR3 totals 13 residues. V lost 5 bases, J lost 8 bases, and 8 bases stayed unmatched. CDR1 and CDR2 (germline): SEHNR, FQNEAQ (reference sequence).

The V gene is TRBV5-5, the J gene TRBJ1-3; tentatively, D is TRBD1 (5 bases). The CDR3 runs to 15 residues. Deletions cut 0 bases from V and 1 base from J, with 8 bases between. Germline CDR1 is SGHKS and CDR2 is YYEKEE (reference sequence). The CDR3 DNA reads TGTGCCAGCAGCTTGGACTGGGGGTCTGGAAACACCATATATTTT. It translates to CASSLDWGSGNTIYF.

This clone was seen just once. The CDR3 spells CASSSQGSLSKLFF. CDR3 nucleotide sequence: TGTGCCAGCAGCTCCCAGGGGTCCCTTTCCAAACTGTTTTTT. The V call is TRBV7-2, the J call TRBJ1-4, with D maybe TRBD1 (6 bases). CDR3 length: 14 residues. Trimming left V 4 bases short and J 11 bases short, with 17 bases between. CDR1 SGHTA and CDR2 FQGNSA come from the germline V gene.

The chain is built from TRBV5-1 and TRBJ1-5, with D possibly matching TRBD1 (5 bases). The CDR3 extends over 15 amino acids. Germline CDR1 is SGHRS and CDR2 is YFSETQ. Trimming took 4 bases from V and 0 from J, leaving 11 bases between them. This chain's CDR3 is CASSEGLHSNQPQHF. DNA for the CDR3: TGCGCCAGCAGCGAGGGACTCCATAGCAATCAGCCCCAGCATTTT.

The gene calls are TRBV6-5 and TRBJ1-4, with unresolved D. Trimming cost V 8 bases and J 1 base, with 5 bases left between them. This CDR3 is 12 amino acids long. Germline V gene sequence: CDR1 MNHEY, CDR2 SVGAGI. The CDR3 loop is CASSVTNEKLFF. As DNA, the CDR3 is TGTGCCAGCTCGGTAACTAATGAAAAACTGTTTTTT.

This rearrangement joins TRBV19 to TRBJ1-1; D not resolved. With 3 bases removed from V and 1 base from J, the gap between germline ends came to 6 bases. The CDR3 consists of 13 residues. Germline V gives CDR1 LNHDA, CDR2 SQIVND (reference sequence). The CDR3 reads CASSMARNTEAFF. The CDR3 DNA reads as TGTGCCAGTAGTATGGCGAGGAACACTGAAGCTTTCTTT.

This sequence joins TRBV2 and TRBJ1-2; no clear D. V lost 5 bases and J 7 bases, leaving 14 bases between the germline ends. This CDR3 is built from 13 residues. CDR1 and CDR2 from the germline V gene are SNHLY and FYNNEI. CDR3 DNA: TGTGCCAGCAGTCCCGAGGGCGGAGGTGGCTACACCTTC. It specifies CASSPEGGGGYTF.

The chain is built from TRBV24-1 and TRBJ2-7; D unclear. The CDR3 is 14 amino acids. Trimming removed 2 bases from V and 3 bases from J, with 10 bases in between. Per germline, CDR1 KGHDR and CDR2 SFDVKD. DNA of the CDR3: TGTGCCACCAGTGATTCGGCGAACGACTACGAGCAGTACTTC. Protein sequence: CATSDSANDYEQYF.

This chain connects TRBV30 to TRBJ1-2; a weak D match, TRBD1 (6 bases). The CDR3 length is 13 residues. The germline V gene has CDR1 GTSNPN and CDR2 SVGIG (reference sequence). V lost 1 base and J 2 bases, leaving 8 bases between the germline ends. CDR3 sequence reads: CAWSATGNYGYTF. The CDR3 DNA reads TGTGCCTGGAGTGCAACAGGGAACTATGGCTACACCTTC.

The chain is built from TRBV7-9 and TRBJ2-1; TRBD2 aligns across 13 bases. The CDR3 is 16 amino acids. Looked up from germline, CDR1 is SEHNR and CDR2 is FQNEAQ (reference sequence). The V and J ends lost 5 bases and 2 bases, in that order; junction bases with no gene match: 3. CDR3 sequence: CASSPGTSGAYNEQFF. CDR3 DNA: TGTGCCAGCAGCCCCGGGACTAGCGGGGCCTACAATGAGCAGTTCTTC.

The chain recombines TRBV27 with TRBJ1-5; 10 positions agree with TRBD1. CDR3 size: 14 residues. The junction had 3 bases not matched to a gene; V was cut back by 3 bases and J by 7 bases. Germline loops: CDR1 MNHEY, CDR2 SMNVEV (reference sequence). The CDR3: CASSLDRGKQPQHF. DNA of the CDR3: TGTGCCAGCAGTTTGGACAGGGGGAAGCAGCCCCAGCATTTT.

The chain is built from TRBV15 and TRBJ2-1; no clear D. With 0 bases removed from V and 0 bases from J, the gap between germline ends came to 6 bases. Germline V gene data show CDR1 as LNHNV and CDR2 as YYDKDF (reference sequence). This CDR3 contains 15 residues. DNA for the CDR3: TGTGCCACCAGCAGAGAACAGAGCTCCTACAATGAGCAGTTCTTC. Protein product: CATSREQSSYNEQFF.

The chain employs TRBV19 and TRBJ2-7, with 12 bases fitting TRBD1. CDR3 length: 15 amino acids. Unmatched junction bases numbered 6, after V lost 4 bases and J lost 5 bases. Per germline, CDR1 LNHDA and CDR2 SQIVND (reference sequence). The CDR3 here is CASSTGGQGADEQYF. In DNA form, the CDR3 reads TGTGCCAGTAGTACGGGGGGACAGGGGGCCGACGAGCAGTACTTC.

The chain is built from TRBV30 and TRBJ2-5, with TRBD2 matching 8 bases. The junction had 13 bases not matched to a gene; V was cut back by 3 bases and J by 7 bases. Germline V gene data show CDR1 as GTSNPN and CDR2 as SVGIG (reference sequence). The CDR3 has 15 amino acids. CDR3 bases: TGTGCCTGGAGACAAGCGGGGGCCGCGGATGGGACCCAGTACTTC. Residues: CAWRQAGAADGTQYF.

The chain is built from TRBV6-5 and TRBJ2-7; TRBD1 might be the D (7 bases). V lost 6 bases and J 3 bases, leaving 12 bases between the germline ends. Germline V CDR1 and CDR2: MNHEY, SVGAGI. This CDR3 has 13 residues. CDR3 sequence reads: CASRTGTYYEQYF. CDR3 DNA sequence: TGTGCCAGCAGGACAGGGACTTACTACGAGCAGTACTTC.

The rearrangement joins TRBV6-5 to TRBJ2-7, with 11 nucleotides matching TRBD2. The CDR3 sequence is 15 residues long. V gave up 5 bases and J gave up 6 bases; unmatched junction bases: 9. The germline V gene has CDR1 MNHEY and CDR2 SVGAGI. The CDR3 coding sequence is TGTGCCAGCAGTCAGTCACTAGCGGGGGCGGGCGAGCAGTACTTC. It is translated as CASSQSLAGAGEQYF.